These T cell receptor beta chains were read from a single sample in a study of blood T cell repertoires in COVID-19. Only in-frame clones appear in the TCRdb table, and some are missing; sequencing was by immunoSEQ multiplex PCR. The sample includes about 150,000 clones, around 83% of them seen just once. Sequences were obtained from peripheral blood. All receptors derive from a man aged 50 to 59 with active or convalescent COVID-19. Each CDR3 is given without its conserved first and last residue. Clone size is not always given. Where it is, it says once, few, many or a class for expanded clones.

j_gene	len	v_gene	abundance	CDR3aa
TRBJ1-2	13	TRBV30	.	AWSAGTGIIYGYT
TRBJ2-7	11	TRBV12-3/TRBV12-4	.	ASSLKGAGEQY
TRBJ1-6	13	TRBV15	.	ATSPPGQGGSPLH
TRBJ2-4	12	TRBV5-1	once	ATSTSVDKNIQY
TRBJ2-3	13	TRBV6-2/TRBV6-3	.	ASSYGTSGVSTQY
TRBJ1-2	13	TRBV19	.	ASSTAGTDNYGYT
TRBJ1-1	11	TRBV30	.	AWRYQGDTEAF
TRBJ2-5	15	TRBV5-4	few	ASSSPGLAGVGETQY
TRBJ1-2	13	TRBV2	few	ASSERDRFSDGYT
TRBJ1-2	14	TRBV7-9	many	ASSLVAGGTAYGYT
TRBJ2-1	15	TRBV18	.	ASSPPSLAISYNEQF
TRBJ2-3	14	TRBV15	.	ATSAPGTKEPDTQY
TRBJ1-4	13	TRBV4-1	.	ASSPGHLTNEKLF
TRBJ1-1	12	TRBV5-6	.	ASSWGQGRTEAF
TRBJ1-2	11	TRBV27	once	ATAGTGGYGYT
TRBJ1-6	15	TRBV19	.	ASSPRGPGSYNSPLH
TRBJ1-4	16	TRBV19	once	ASSPKGTGPATNEKLF
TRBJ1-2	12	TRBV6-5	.	ASTPATGYYGYT
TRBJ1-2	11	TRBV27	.	ASSLRSGYGYT
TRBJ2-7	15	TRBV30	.	AWSVRGTSGRAVEQY
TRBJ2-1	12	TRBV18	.	ASLSGQGSNEQF
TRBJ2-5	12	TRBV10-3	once	AISRDGGAETQY
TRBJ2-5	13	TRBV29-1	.	SVDGTVPPQETQY
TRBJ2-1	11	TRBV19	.	ASSTSEGNEQF
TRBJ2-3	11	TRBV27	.	ASSSGSTDTQY